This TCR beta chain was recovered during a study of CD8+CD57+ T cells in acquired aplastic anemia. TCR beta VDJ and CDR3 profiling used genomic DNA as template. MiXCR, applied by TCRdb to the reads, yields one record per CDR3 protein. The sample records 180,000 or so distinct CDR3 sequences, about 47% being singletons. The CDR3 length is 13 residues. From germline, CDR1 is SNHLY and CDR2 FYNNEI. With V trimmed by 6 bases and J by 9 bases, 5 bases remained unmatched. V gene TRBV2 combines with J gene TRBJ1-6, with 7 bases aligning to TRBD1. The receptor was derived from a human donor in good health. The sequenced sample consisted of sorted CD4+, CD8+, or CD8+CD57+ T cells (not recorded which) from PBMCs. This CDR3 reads CASSAGGRSPLHF. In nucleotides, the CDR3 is TGTGCCAGCAGCGCAGGGGGTCGTTCACCCCTCCACTTT.